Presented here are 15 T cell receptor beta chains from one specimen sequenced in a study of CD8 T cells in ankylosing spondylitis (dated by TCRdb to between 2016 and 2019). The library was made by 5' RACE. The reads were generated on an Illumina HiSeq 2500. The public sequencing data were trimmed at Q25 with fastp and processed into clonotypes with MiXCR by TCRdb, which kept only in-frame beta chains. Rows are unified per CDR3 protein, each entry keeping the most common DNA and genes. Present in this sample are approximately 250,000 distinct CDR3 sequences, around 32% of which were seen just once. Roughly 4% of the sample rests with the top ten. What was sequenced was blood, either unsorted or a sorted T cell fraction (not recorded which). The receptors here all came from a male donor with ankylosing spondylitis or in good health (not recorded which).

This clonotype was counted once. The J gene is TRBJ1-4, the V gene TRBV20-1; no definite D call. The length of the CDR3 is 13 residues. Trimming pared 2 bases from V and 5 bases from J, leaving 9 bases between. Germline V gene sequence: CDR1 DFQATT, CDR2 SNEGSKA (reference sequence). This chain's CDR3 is CSARWAANEKLFF. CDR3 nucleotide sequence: TGCAGTGCTAGATGGGCCGCCAATGAAAAACTGTTTTTT.

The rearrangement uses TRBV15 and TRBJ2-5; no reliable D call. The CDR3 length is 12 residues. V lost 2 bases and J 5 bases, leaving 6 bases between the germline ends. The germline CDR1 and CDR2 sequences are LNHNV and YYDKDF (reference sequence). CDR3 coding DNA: TGTGCCACCAGCAGAACAATGGAGACCCAGTACTTC. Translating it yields CATSRTMETQYF. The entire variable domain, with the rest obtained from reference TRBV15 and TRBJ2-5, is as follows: DAMVIQNPRYQVTQFGKPVTLSCSQTLNHNVMYWYQQKSSQAPKLLFHYYDKDFNNEADTPDNFQSRRPNTSFCFLDIRSPGLGDTAMYLCATSRTMETQYFGPGTRLLVL.

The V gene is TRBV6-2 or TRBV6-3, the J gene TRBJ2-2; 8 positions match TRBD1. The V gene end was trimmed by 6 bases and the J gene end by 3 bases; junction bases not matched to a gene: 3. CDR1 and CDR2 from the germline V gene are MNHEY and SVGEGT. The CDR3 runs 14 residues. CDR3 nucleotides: TGTGCCAGCAGACAGGACAGGGACACCGGGGAGCTGTTTTTT. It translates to CASRQDRDTGELFF.

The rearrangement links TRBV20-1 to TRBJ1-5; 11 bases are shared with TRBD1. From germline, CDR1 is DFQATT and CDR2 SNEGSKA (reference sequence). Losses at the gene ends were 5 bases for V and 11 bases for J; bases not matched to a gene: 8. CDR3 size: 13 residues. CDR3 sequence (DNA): TGCAGTGCTGGTGGGACAGGGGGAGTAGCCCAGCATTTT. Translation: CSAGGTGGVAQHF.

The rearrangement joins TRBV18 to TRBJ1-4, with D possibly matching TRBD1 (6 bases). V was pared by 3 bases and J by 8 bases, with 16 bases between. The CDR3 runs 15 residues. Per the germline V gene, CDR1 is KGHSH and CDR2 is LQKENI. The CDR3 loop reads CASSPQTGHQEKLFF. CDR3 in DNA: TGTGCCAGCTCACCGCAGACGGGACACCAAGAAAAACTGTTTTTT.

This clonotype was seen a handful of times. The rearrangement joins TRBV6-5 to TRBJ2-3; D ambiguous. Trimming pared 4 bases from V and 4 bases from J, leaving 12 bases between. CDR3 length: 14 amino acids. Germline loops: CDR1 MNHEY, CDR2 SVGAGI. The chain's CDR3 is CASSFSSLPDTQYF. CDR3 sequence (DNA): TGTGCCAGCAGTTTTAGCAGTCTGCCAGATACGCAGTATTTT.

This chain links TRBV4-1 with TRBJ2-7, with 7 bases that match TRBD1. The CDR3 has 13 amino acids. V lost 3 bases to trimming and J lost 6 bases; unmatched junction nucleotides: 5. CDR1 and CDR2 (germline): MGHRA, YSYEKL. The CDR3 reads CASSHTQGSEQYF. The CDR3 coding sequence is TGCGCCAGCAGCCATACACAGGGGAGCGAGCAGTACTTC.

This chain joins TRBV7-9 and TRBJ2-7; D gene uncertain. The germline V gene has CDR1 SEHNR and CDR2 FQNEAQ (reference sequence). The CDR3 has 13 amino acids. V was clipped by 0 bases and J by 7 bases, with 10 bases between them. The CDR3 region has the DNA TGTGCCAGCAGCTTAGCGCTTATCTGGGAGCAGTACTTC. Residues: CASSLALIWEQYF.

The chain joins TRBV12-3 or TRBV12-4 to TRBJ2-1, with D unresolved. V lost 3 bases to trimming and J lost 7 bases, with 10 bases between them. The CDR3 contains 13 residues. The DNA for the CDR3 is TGTGCCAGCAGTTTCGGTCGGATGAATGAGCAGTTCTTC. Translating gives CASSFGRMNEQFF.

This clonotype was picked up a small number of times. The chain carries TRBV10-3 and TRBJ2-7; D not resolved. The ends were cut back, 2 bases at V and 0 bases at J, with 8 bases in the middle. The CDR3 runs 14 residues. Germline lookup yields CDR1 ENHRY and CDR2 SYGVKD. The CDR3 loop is CAISESNGSYEQYF. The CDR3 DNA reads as TGTGCCATCAGTGAGAGTAATGGCTCCTACGAGCAGTACTTC.

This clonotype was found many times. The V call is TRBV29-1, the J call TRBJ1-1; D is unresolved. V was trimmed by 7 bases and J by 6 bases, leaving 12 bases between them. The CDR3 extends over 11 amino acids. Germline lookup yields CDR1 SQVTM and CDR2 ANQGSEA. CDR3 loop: CSALAQAEAFF. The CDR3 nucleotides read TGCAGCGCCCTGGCTCAGGCTGAAGCTTTCTTT.

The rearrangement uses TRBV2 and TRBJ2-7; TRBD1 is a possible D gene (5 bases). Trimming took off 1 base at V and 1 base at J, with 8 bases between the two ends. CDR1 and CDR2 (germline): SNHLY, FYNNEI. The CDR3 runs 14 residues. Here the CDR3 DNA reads TGTGCCAGCAGTGAAGTAGGGGAATCCTACGAGCAGTACTTC. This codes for CASSEVGESYEQYF.

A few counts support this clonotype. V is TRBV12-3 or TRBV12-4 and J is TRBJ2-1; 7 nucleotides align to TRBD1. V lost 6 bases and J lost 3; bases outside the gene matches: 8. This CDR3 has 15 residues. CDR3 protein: CASSDRDPYYNEQFF. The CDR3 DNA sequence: TGTGCCAGCAGCGACAGGGACCCCTACTACAATGAGCAGTTCTTC.

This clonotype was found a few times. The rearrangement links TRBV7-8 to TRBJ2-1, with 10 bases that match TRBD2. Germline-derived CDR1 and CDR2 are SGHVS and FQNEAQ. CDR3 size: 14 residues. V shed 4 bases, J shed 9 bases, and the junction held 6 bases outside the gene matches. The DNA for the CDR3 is TGTGCCAGCAGCTCCCTAGCGGGGGCCCCTGAGCAGTTCTTC. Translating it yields CASSSLAGAPEQFF.

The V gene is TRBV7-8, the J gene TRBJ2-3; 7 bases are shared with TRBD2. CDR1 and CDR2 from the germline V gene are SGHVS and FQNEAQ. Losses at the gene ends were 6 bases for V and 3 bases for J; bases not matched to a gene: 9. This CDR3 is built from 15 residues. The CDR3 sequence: CASRSGGLRTDTQYF. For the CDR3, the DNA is TGTGCCAGCAGATCCGGGGGACTACGTACAGATACGCAGTATTTT.